Here is one TCR beta chain with its context. Its antigen is as yet unknown. TCRdb's copy holds only in-frame clones and misses some; the assay was immunoSEQ multiplex PCR. The table has roughly 17,000 clones, roughly 85% seen once; the top ten hold around 6.9%. The V gene lost 3 bases and the J gene lost 6 bases, with 14 bases spanning the gap. The CDR3 is 14 residues long. CDR1 and CDR2 from the germline V gene are ENHRY and SYGVKD. The data were taken from a study of somatic mutations in cytotoxic T cells in rheumatoid arthritis. General study results and limits: The largest CD8+ clone made up over 20% of CD8+ cells in about an eighth of the roughly 65 patients.

The sequence was collected from a woman between 35 and 50 years old with rheumatoid arthritis. Specimen: CD8+ T cells sorted from blood. V usage is TRBV10-3 and J usage is TRBJ1-2; D remains unclear. The chain's CDR3 is CAISDREVIDGYTF. The CDR3 coding sequence is TGTGCCATCAGTGACCGTGAGGTTATCGATGGCTACACCTTC.